The rows below give T cell receptor beta chains drawn from one sample of a study of Graves' ophthalmopathy and Graves' hyperthyroidism. Using its own MiXCR run on the multiplex PCR reads, TCRdb lists one record per CDR3 protein. This sample has tens of thousands of distinct CDR3 sequences, with approximately 52% found just once. Sequencing input: peripheral blood. The receptors derive from an adult man with Graves' ophthalmopathy. Each CDR3 is given with its conserved first and last residue. The D gene is left open where the match is weak. Some rows mark clone size as missing; the rest say once, few, many or name a class of expanded clone.

>NA|TRBV7-2|TRBJ1-6|medium-sized
TGTGCCAGCAGCCTCGGGGCGAATTCACCCCTCCACTTT
CASSLGANSPLHF
>TRBD2|TRBV2|TRBJ2-7|many
TGTGCCAGCAGTGAAGGGCCCCCCCTAGCGGGAGCTTCCTACGAGCAGTACTTC
CASSEGPPLAGASYEQYF
>TRBD1|TRBV12-3/TRBV12-4|TRBJ2-2|many
TGTGCCAGCAGGGGGGAGACAGGGCGGAACACCGGGGAGCTGTTTTTT
CASRGETGRNTGELFF
>NA|TRBV10-3|TRBJ2-3|NA
TGTGCCATCAGTGAGACGTTAGGTGCCACAGATACGCAGTATTTT
CAISETLGATDTQYF
>NA|TRBV24-1|TRBJ2-1|NA
TGTGCCACCAGTGATCAGGGCAGTTCGACCTACAATGAGCAGTTCTTC
CATSDQGSSTYNEQFF
>NA|TRBV7-2|TRBJ2-2|medium-sized
TGTGCCAGCAGCTTAGGAGGGGCTGGGGAGCTGTTTTTT
CASSLGGAGELFF
>TRBD2|TRBV24-1|TRBJ2-5|medium-sized
TGTGCCACCAGTGATTTAGGACTAGCGGGAGGAGAGACCCAGTACTTC
CATSDLGLAGGETQYF
>NA|TRBV5-6|TRBJ1-6|many
TGTGCCAGCAGACTGGGACTTCATAGCTCCTATAATTCACCCCTCCACTTT
CASRLGLHSSYNSPLHF
>NA|TRBV5-8|TRBJ2-6|many
TGTGCCAGCAGCTTTGAGGGATTGAGATGGTCTGGGGCCAACGTCCTGACTTTC
CASSFEGLRWSGANVLTF
>NA|TRBV6-4|TRBJ2-3|many
TGTGCCAGCAGTGGTGGTAGCACAGATACGCAGTATTTT
CASSGGSTDTQYF
>TRBD1|TRBV7-9|TRBJ2-7|many
TGTGCCAGCAGCTTAGCTAGGGACAGGGGGAAGGGCGAGCAGTACTTC
CASSLARDRGKGEQYF
>NA|TRBV4-3|TRBJ2-3|many
TGCGCCAGCAGCCAAGACAGGGGTCTCCTCACAGATACGCAGTATTTT
CASSQDRGLLTDTQYF
>NA|TRBV6-5|TRBJ1-1|NA
TGTGCCAGCAGGACCCGGGGAAACACTGAAGCTTTCTTT
CASRTRGNTEAFF
>TRBD1|TRBV7-8|TRBJ2-5|NA
TGTGCCAGCAGCTCACCCCAGGACAGGGCAAAAACCCAGTACTTC
CASSSPQDRAKTQYF
>NA|TRBV20-1|TRBJ2-5|few
TGCAGTGCTAGAGATACAGGGCCTGAGACCCAGTACTTC
CSARDTGPETQYF
>NA|TRBV12-3/TRBV12-4|TRBJ2-7|many
TGTGCCAGCAGTTTAGAGGGGAGAGCTTCCTACGAGCAGTACTTC
CASSLEGRASYEQYF
>TRBD2|TRBV15|TRBJ2-1|NA
TGTGCCACCAGCAGCCAGGGAGCTAGCGGCGACCCGTACAATGAGCAGTTCTTC
CATSSQGASGDPYNEQFF
>TRBD2|TRBV27|TRBJ2-1|many
TGTGCCAGCCGAAGGGGAGGGTACAATGAGCAGTTCTTC
CASRRGGYNEQFF
>TRBD1|TRBV25-1|TRBJ2-2|NA
TGTGCCAGTACTGGGACAGTTCACACCGGGGAGCTGTTTTTT
CASTGTVHTGELFF
>NA|TRBV5-8|TRBJ2-7|many
TGTGCCAGCAGCTTGCGGGCCCCAGGTAGCGTACAGTACTTC
CASSLRAPGSVQYF
>NA|TRBV20-1|TRBJ2-3|NA
TGCAGTGCTGAGTTGGAGGGGGGCACAGATACGCAGTATTTT
CSAELEGGTDTQYF
>NA|TRBV29-1|TRBJ2-7|NA
TGCAGCGTTCTTCCGCACTCCTACGAGCAGTACTTC
CSVLPHSYEQYF
>NA|TRBV2|TRBJ1-3|NA
TGTGCCAGCAAGGCAGGGCCTCTCTCTGGAAACACCATATATTTT
CASKAGPLSGNTIYF
>NA|TRBV6-1|TRBJ1-5|many
TGTGCCAGCAGTGAACTGAAGCAGCCCCAGCATTTT
CASSELKQPQHF
>NA|TRBV9|TRBJ2-2|few
TGTGCCAGCAGTACCCGGGGGTACGAGACCGGGGAGCTGTTTTTT
CASSTRGYETGELFF
>NA|TRBV7-3|TRBJ2-1|once
TGTTCCAGCAGCTTGAGGGGTGGGGGTGTTGAGCGGTTCTTC
CSSSLRGGGVERFF
>NA|TRBV10-3|TRBJ2-6|NA
TGTGCCATCAGTGATTCAGGGGCTGGGGCCAACGTCCTGACTTTC
CAISDSGAGANVLTF
>TRBD1|TRBV29-1|TRBJ1-2|medium-sized
TGCAGCGTACTTGGACAGGGAAGCTATGGCTACACCTTC
CSVLGQGSYGYTF
>NA|TRBV12-3/TRBV12-4|TRBJ2-3|many
TGTGCCAGCAGTTTAGCGGATACGCAGTATTTT
CASSLADTQYF
>NA|TRBV4-2|TRBJ2-3|many
TGTGCCAGCAGCATCGACAGGCCAGCAGGGAGCACAGATACGCAGTATTTT
CASSIDRPAGSTDTQYF
>TRBD1|TRBV9|TRBJ2-5|many
TGTGCCAGCAGCGGGGGGACAGGGTGGTTGGAGACCCAGTACTTC
CASSGGTGWLETQYF
>NA|TRBV24-1|TRBJ2-2|once
TGTGCCACCAGTGATTCGAGGACGGTCGCCAGCCTGGGCACCGGGGAGCTGTTTTTT
CATSDSRTVASLGTGELFF
>TRBD2|TRBV11-3|TRBJ2-1|many
TGTGCCAGCAGCTTAGGGAGCGGGGGGTCCTACAATGAGCAGTTCTTC
CASSLGSGGSYNEQFF
>TRBD1|TRBV28|TRBJ2-7|many
TGTGCCAGCAGAGACAGGGGGACCTACGAGCAGTACTTC
CASRDRGTYEQYF
>NA|TRBV5-1|TRBJ2-2|once
TGTGCCAGCAGCGTACTAGAGTTCAGAGGGGAGGTGTTTTTT
CASSVLEFRGEVFF
>TRBD1|TRBV6-5|TRBJ1-2|many
TGTGCCAGCAGGCCTGGGCGGCAGGGGGGCGGCTACACCTTC
CASRPGRQGGGYTF
>TRBD2|TRBV10-1|TRBJ2-2|once
TGCGCCGGGTCCTTACGGGGGGGCTACACCGGGGAGCTGTTTTTT
CAGSLRGGYTGELFF
>NA|TRBV4-2|TRBJ1-1|many
TGTGCCAGCAGCCCGTCTGGTGGGCCGATGAACACTGAAGCTTTCTTT
CASSPSGGPMNTEAFF
>NA|TRBV19|TRBJ2-7|many
TGTGCCAGTAGTATTCAGGGTAGCAGGAGCGAGCAGTACTTC
CASSIQGSRSEQYF
>NA|TRBV20-1|TRBJ2-5|NA
TGCAGTGAAGAACCGAGCAGGGAGACCCAGTACTTC
CSEEPSRETQYF
>NA|TRBV12-5|TRBJ1-1|NA
TGTGCTAGTGGCTTAAACGGGGGGATGAACACTGAAGCTTTCTTT
CASGLNGGMNTEAFF
>NA|TRBV5-1|TRBJ2-1|NA
TGCGCCAGCACCGACGGGGTCACTGAGCAGTTCTTC
CASTDGVTEQFF
>NA|TRBV20-1|TRBJ1-2|medium-sized
TGCAGTGCACCGGACAACTATGGCTACACCTTC
CSAPDNYGYTF
>NA|TRBV6-5|TRBJ2-3|NA
TGTGCCAGCAGTATGGCAGGGGGCACAGATACGCAGTATTTT
CASSMAGGTDTQYF
>TRBD1|TRBV7-9|TRBJ1-6|NA
TGTGCCAGCAGCGATCAGGGGGCCCTCCACTTT
CASSDQGALHF
>TRBD2|TRBV6-1|TRBJ2-5|NA
TGTGCCAGCAGAGACGGATCGGGAGGAGAGACCCAGTACTTC
CASRDGSGGETQYF